This T cell receptor (beta chain) was sequenced for a study of early T cells in non-severe SARS-CoV-2 infection. Background on the study: With bulk RNA from unsorted whole blood as input, sequencing yielded unpaired chains.

This clonotype was seen at least ten times. TCRdb fed the 5' RACE reads into MiXCR, producing one record per CDR3 protein. The sample lists 43,000 or so distinct CDR3 sequences; roughly 4% were seen once. CDR1 is SGHDN, CDR2 FVKESK, per germline. This CDR3 is built from 16 residues. Losses at the gene ends were 5 bases for V and 2 bases for J; bases not matched to a gene: 8. The V gene is TRBV14, the J gene TRBJ2-1; 8 bases fit TRBD2. Material: whole blood. This sequence originates from an adult who was a healthcare worker with PCR-confirmed SARS-CoV-2 infection or an uninfected control (not recorded which). The DNA for the CDR3 is TGTGCCAGCAGCAGACGCGGGGGGCCGACCTACAATGAGCAGTTCTTC. It is translated as CASSRRGGPTYNEQFF. Complete variable domain (other parts from reference TRBV14 and TRBJ2-1): EAGVTQFPSHSVIEKGQTVTLRCDPISGHDNLYWYRRVMGKEIKFLLHFVKESKQDESGMPNNRFLAERTGGTYSTLKVQPAELEDSGVYFCASSRRGGPTYNEQFFGPGTRLTVL.